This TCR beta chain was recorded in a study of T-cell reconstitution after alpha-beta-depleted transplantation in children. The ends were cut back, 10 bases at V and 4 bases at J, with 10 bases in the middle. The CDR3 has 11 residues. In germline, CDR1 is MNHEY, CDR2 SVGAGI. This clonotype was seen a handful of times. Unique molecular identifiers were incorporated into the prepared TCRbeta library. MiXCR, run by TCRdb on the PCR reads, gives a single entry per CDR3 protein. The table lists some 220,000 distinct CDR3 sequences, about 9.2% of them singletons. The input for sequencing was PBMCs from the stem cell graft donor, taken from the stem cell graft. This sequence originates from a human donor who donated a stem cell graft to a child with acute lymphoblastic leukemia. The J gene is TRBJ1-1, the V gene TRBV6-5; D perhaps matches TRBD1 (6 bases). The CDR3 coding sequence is TGTGCCACCGGGGGCGTCACTGAAGCTTTCTTT. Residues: CATGGVTEAFF.